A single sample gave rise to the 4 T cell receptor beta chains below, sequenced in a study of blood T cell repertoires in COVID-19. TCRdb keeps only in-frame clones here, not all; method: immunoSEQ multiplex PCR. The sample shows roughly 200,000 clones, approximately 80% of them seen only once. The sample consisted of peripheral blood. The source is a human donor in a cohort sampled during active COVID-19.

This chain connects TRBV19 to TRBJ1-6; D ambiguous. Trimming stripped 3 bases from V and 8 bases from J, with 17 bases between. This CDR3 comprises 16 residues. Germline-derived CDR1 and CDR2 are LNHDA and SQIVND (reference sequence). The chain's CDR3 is CASSMMGGGLDSPLHF. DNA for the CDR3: TGTGCCAGTAGTATGATGGGCGGCGGGTTGGATTCACCCCTCCACTTT.

The DNA of the CDR3 is TGTGCCAGCAGTCAACGCAGGGTAAGCTCCTACAATGAGCAGTTCTTC. This encodes CASSQRRVSSYNEQFF. The V gene is TRBV7-8, the J gene TRBJ2-1; D might be TRBD1 (5 bases). The CDR3 covers 16 residues. V was pared by 6 bases and J by 0 bases, with 15 bases between. Germline CDR1 SGHVS, CDR2 FQNEAQ.

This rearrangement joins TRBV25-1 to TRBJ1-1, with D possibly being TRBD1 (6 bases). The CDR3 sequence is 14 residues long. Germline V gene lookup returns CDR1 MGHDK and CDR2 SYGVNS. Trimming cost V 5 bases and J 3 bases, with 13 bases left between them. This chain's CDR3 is CASSTTGSDTEAFF. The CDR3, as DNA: TGTGCCAGCAGTACGACAGGTTCCGACACTGAAGCTTTCTTT.

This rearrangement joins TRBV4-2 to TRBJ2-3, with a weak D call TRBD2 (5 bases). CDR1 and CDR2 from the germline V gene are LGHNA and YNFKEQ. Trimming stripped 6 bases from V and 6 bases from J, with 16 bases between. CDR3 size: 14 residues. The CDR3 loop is CASRRHTSVDTQYF. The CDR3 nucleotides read TGTGCCAGCAGACGTCATACTAGTGTGGATACGCAGTATTTT.